The 29 T cell receptor beta chains below come from one sample, sequenced in a study of CD8+CD57+ T cells in acquired aplastic anemia. According to the study, genomic DNA was the template for TCR beta VDJ and CDR3 profiling. Each CDR3 protein is one row after TCRdb ran MiXCR on the reads. This sample has some 160,000 distinct CDR3 sequences; roughly 50% occur once, and the top ten carry 3.2%. The authors sequenced patients whose flow cytometry had shown CD8+CD57+ cell expansion. The sequenced material came from sorted CD4+, CD8+, or CD8+CD57+ T cells (not recorded which) from PBMCs. Receptors originate from a human donor with aplastic anemia.

This clonotype was seen repeatedly, ten times or more. The chain is built from TRBV12-5 and TRBJ1-5; D is ambiguous. Germline V gene sequence: CDR1 LGHNT, CDR2 FRNRAP. The CDR3 sequence is 14 residues long. Trimming took off 1 base at V and 4 bases at J, with 8 bases between the two ends. CDR3 residues: CASGLGHRNQPQHF. The DNA for the CDR3 is TGTGCTAGTGGTTTGGGACACCGGAATCAGCCCCAGCATTTT.

This clonotype has a count of ten or more. J is TRBJ2-3 and V is TRBV5-4; a weak D match, TRBD2 (6 bases). V was trimmed by 0 bases and J by 1 base, leaving 12 bases between them. CDR1 and CDR2 from the germline V gene are SGHNT and YYREEE (reference sequence). This CDR3 is 16 amino acids long. The DNA for the CDR3 is TGTGCCAGCAGCTTGGCCGGCAGGGAGGGCACAGATACGCAGTATTTT. Translating it yields CASSLAGREGTDTQYF.

The J gene is TRBJ2-6, the V gene TRBV20-1; D is perhaps TRBD1 (6 bases). Looked up from germline, CDR1 is DFQATT and CDR2 is SNEGSKA (reference sequence). With 4 bases removed from V and 0 bases from J, the gap between germline ends came to 13 bases. The CDR3 runs 16 residues. The CDR3 spells CSAITGLCSGANVLTF. DNA for the CDR3: TGCAGTGCTATTACAGGGCTGTGCTCTGGGGCCAACGTCCTGACTTTC.

This chain joins TRBV10-3 and TRBJ1-5, with 10 bases lining up with TRBD1. The J segment lost 0 bases and the V segment lost 6 bases, leaving 8 bases of the junction unmatched. The CDR3 totals 17 residues. Germline V CDR1 and CDR2: ENHRY, SYGVKD. In DNA, the CDR3 is TGTGCCATCAGGCCGGGACAGGGGCCCCGTAGCAATCAGCCCCAGCATTTT. The encoded protein is CAIRPGQGPRSNQPQHF.

In this sample, this clonotype turned up many times. The chain recombines TRBV5-4 with TRBJ1-6; 7 nucleotides line up with TRBD1. The CDR3 runs to 12 residues. The V segment lost 7 bases and the J segment 13 bases; nucleotides outside the gene matches: 8. Germline V lookup: CDR1 SGHNT, CDR2 YYREEE (reference sequence). The CDR3 reads CASGEQGSPLHF. The CDR3 DNA sequence: TGTGCCAGCGGCGAACAGGGGTCCCCCCTCCACTTT.

This clonotype was detected ten times or more. J is TRBJ1-2 and V is TRBV4-2; 8 positions agree with TRBD1. CDR1 is LGHNA, CDR2 YNFKEQ, per germline. The CDR3 covers 16 residues. V was pared by 2 bases and J by 0 bases, with 5 bases of the junction left unmatched. For the CDR3, the DNA is TGTGCCAGCAGCCAACCCCAACAGGGGGCTAACTATGGCTACACCTTC. It codes for CASSQPQQGANYGYTF.

This clonotype has at least ten counts. This chain connects TRBV29-1 to TRBJ2-7; 7 bases map to TRBD1. The V and J ends lost 0 bases and 1 base, in that order; junction bases with no gene match: 3. This CDR3 contains 14 residues. Germline CDR1 SQVTM, CDR2 ANQGSEA. The CDR3 loop is CSVEDRGLSYEQYF. CDR3 DNA sequence: TGCAGCGTTGAAGACAGGGGGTTATCCTACGAGCAGTACTTC.

This clonotype showed up many times. The CDR3 spells CASSIQGSGSEAFF. The CDR3 DNA reads as TGTGCCAGTAGTATACAGGGCTCCGGATCCGAAGCTTTCTTT. The chain recombines TRBV19 with TRBJ1-1; maybe TRBD1 (5 bases). This CDR3 contains 14 residues. Germline loops: CDR1 LNHDA, CDR2 SQIVND (reference sequence). The V gene lost 2 bases and the J gene lost 8 bases, with 15 bases spanning the gap.

Details on this clonotype: A much larger clonotype is one base distant, so this may be a read error. V usage is TRBV7-2 and J usage is TRBJ1-2, with TRBD1 matching 7 bases. CDR1 is SGHTA and CDR2 is FQGNSA in the germline V gene. This CDR3 spans 15 amino acids. Germline trimming cut 3 bases from V and 4 bases from J; bases unmatched to any gene: 8. CDR3 nucleotides: TGTGCCAGCAGCTTTCGGGAGGGGGCGTCCTATGGCTACACCTTC. It yields the protein CASSFREGASYGYTF.

This sequence joins TRBV10-3 and TRBJ1-5; the D is unclear. Germline CDR1 is ENHRY and CDR2 is SYGVKD. This CDR3 comprises 14 residues. Trimming took 10 bases from V and 2 from J, leaving 15 bases between them. The CDR3 is CASNVPLGNQPQHF. The CDR3 DNA is TGTGCCAGCAACGTTCCTTTAGGCAATCAGCCCCAGCATTTT.

This clonotype was found a few times. A much larger clone lies a single base off, so this may be a read error. The genes are TRBV11-2 and TRBJ2-1; TRBD2 agrees at 7 bases. With V trimmed by 6 bases and J by 4 bases, 9 bases remained unmatched. CDR1 is SGHAT, CDR2 FQNNGV, per germline. The CDR3 has 15 amino acids. This chain's CDR3 is CASRLQGGVYNEQFF. CDR3 nucleotides: TGTGCCAGCAGGCTTCAGGGAGGGGTATACAATGAGCAGTTCTTC.

The sample holds many counts of this clonotype. The V call is TRBV7-3, the J call TRBJ2-2, with 10 bases identical to TRBD2. The germline CDR1 and CDR2 sequences are SGHTA and FQGTGA. The CDR3 consists of 17 residues. The junction had 6 bases not matched to a gene; V was cut back by 1 base and J by 4 bases. CDR3 DNA sequence: TGTGCCAGCAGCTTAATTAGTCTAGCGGGGGCCACCGGGGAGCTGTTTTTT. Protein: CASSLISLAGATGELFF.

The gene calls are TRBV15 and TRBJ2-3; D is undetermined. Trimming cost V 0 bases and J 6 bases, with 13 bases left between them. The CDR3 has 15 residues. Germline V gives CDR1 LNHNV, CDR2 YYDKDF (reference sequence). For the CDR3, the DNA is TGTGCCACCAGCAGAGATAAAGGGCCCAGGGATACGCAGTATTTT. It translates to CATSRDKGPRDTQYF.

This clonotype was counted ten times or more. The rearrangement uses TRBV20-1 and TRBJ1-2, with 8 bases identical to TRBD1. CDR3 size: 12 residues. The germline gives CDR1 DFQATT, CDR2 SNEGSKA (reference sequence). The CDR3 nucleotides read TGCTCGATTACAGGGGGTGACTATGGCTACACCTTC. The encoded protein is CSITGGDYGYTF.

This CDR3 is CSARGSSGFENEQFF. For the CDR3, the DNA is TGCAGTGCTAGAGGAAGTAGCGGATTCGAAAATGAGCAGTTCTTC. The V gene is TRBV20-1, the J gene TRBJ2-1; possibly TRBD2 for D (6 bases). Between the trimmed V and J ends, which lost 1 base and 7 bases, there was a span of 17 bases. Germline lookup yields CDR1 DFQATT and CDR2 SNEGSKA (reference sequence). The CDR3 contains 15 residues.

This clonotype was seen a few times. The chain combines TRBV7-9 with TRBJ1-6; unclear D gene. V gave up 1 base and J gave up 10 bases, with 2 bases separating them. The CDR3 is 11 residues long. Germline V CDR1 and CDR2: SEHNR, FQNEAQ (reference sequence). CDR3 sequence: CASSLVSPLHF. As DNA, the CDR3 is TGTGCCAGCAGCTTAGTCTCACCCCTCCACTTT.

Remarks on this clonotype: With a much larger clone just one base away, this may be a read error. This chain uses TRBV19 with TRBJ1-5; the D gene is possibly TRBD1 (5 bases). Germline V gene sequence: CDR1 LNHDA, CDR2 SQIVND (reference sequence). V was shortened by 8 bases and J by 5 bases, with 13 bases between the two germline ends. CDR3 length: 13 amino acids. The DNA for the CDR3 is TGTGCCAGTGCGTTCGGGGGGTATCAGCCCCAGCATTTT. Protein product: CASAFGGYQPQHF.

This chain links TRBV7-2 with TRBJ2-2, with D uncertain. Germline CDR1 reads SGHTA; CDR2 reads FQGNSA. V lost 1 base to trimming and J lost 3 bases, with 3 bases between them. This CDR3 has 13 residues. CDR3 residues: CASSLVDTGELFF. In DNA form, the CDR3 reads TGTGCCAGCAGCTTAGTCGACACCGGGGAGCTGTTTTTT. The full variable domain, with the rest looked up from reference TRBV7-2 and TRBJ2-2, is GAGVSQSPSNKVTEKGKDVELRCDPISGHTALYWYRQSLGQGLEFLIYFQGNSAPDKSGLPSDRFSAERTGGSVSTLTIQRTQQEDSAVYLCASSLVDTGELFFGEGSRLTVL.

This chain connects TRBV19 to TRBJ2-7, with a possible D match to TRBD1 (6 bases). Trimming removed 3 bases from V and 2 bases from J, with 14 bases in between. CDR3 length: 15 amino acids. Germline V CDR1 and CDR2: LNHDA, SQIVND (reference sequence). The CDR3 DNA reads as TGTGCCAGTAGTATCAGGGGCCCGAGCCCCTACGAGCAGTACTTC. As protein: CASSIRGPSPYEQYF.

The rearrangement links TRBV4-3 to TRBJ2-2; D is perhaps TRBD1 (7 bases). Trimming stripped 1 base from V and 7 bases from J, with 19 bases between. Germline CDR1 is LGHNA and CDR2 is YSLEER. The CDR3 loop spans 17 amino acids. The CDR3 DNA reads TGCGCCAGCAGCCAAGGTCCCCGGGCAGGGGGAGGCGGGGAGCTGTTTTTT. Translated: CASSQGPRAGGGGELFF.

The rearrangement links TRBV19 to TRBJ2-1; 10 nucleotides line up with TRBD1. V lost 6 bases, J lost 4 bases, and 6 bases stayed unmatched. The CDR3 loop spans 15 amino acids. CDR1 and CDR2 from the germline V gene are LNHDA and SQIVND (reference sequence). The CDR3 is CASRVGTGVYNEQFF. The CDR3 nucleotides are TGTGCCAGTAGGGTAGGGACAGGGGTGTACAATGAGCAGTTCTTC.

Regarding this clonotype: The junction and the germline gene differ at one end; a read error may be behind it. The chain carries TRBV29-1 and TRBJ2-5, with D perhaps being TRBD1 or TRBD2 (5 bases each). The germline V gene encodes CDR1 SQVTM and CDR2 ANQGSEA. The CDR3 loop spans 14 amino acids. Written as DNA, the CDR3 is TGCAGCGTCAGATTCGGACAACTAGAAGAGGCCCAGTACTTC. This encodes CSVRFGQLEEAQYF.

Many counts were recorded for this clonotype. The rearrangement uses TRBV12-3 or TRBV12-4 and TRBJ1-2; TRBD1 might be the D (6 bases). Between the trimmed V and J ends, which lost 5 bases and 4 bases, there was a span of 11 bases. The CDR3 totals 13 residues. CDR3 nucleotides: TGTGCCAGCAGTCAGGACAGCCGCTATGGCTACACCTTC. As protein: CASSQDSRYGYTF.

The V and J genes are TRBV5-1 and TRBJ2-7; D possibly corresponds to TRBD1 (6 bases). Germline V gene sequence: CDR1 SGHRS, CDR2 YFSETQ. The CDR3 is made up of 20 amino acids. Between the trimmed V and J ends, which lost 1 base and 1 base, there was a span of 27 bases. CDR3 sequence (DNA): TGCGCCAGCAGCTTGTGGCAGGACAGCAGCCCCAGGCCGTCGTCCTACGAGCAGTACTTC. Encoded protein: CASSLWQDSSPRPSSYEQYF.

Concerning this clonotype itself: A much larger clone differs from this one at a single base, so this may be a read error. The CDR3 sequence is CASSCAQGDEAFF. DNA for the CDR3: TGTGCCAGCAGTTGCGCCCAGGGGGATGAAGCTTTCTTT. The gene calls are TRBV6-5 and TRBJ1-1; 7 nucleotides line up with TRBD1. V shed 4 bases, J shed 7 bases, and the junction held 6 bases outside the gene matches. CDR3 length equals 13 residues. Germline lookup yields CDR1 MNHEY and CDR2 SVGAGI.

In the case of this clonotype: The junction differs from germline at one of its ends, possibly a read error. The chain combines TRBV2 with TRBJ1-1; 7 nucleotides line up with TRBD1. This CDR3 has 12 amino acids. Germline CDR1 is SNHLY and CDR2 is FYNNEI. The CDR3 is CASRDRNTETFF. The CDR3 DNA reads as TGTGCCAGCAGGGACAGGAACACTGAAACTTTCTTT.

The chain joins TRBV11-2 to TRBJ2-3, with 7 bases identical to TRBD2. The length of the CDR3 is 15 residues. Germline loops: CDR1 SGHAT, CDR2 FQNNGV. The V segment lost 2 bases and the J segment 3 bases; nucleotides outside the gene matches: 5. CDR3 DNA sequence: TGTGCCAGCAGCTTACAGTGGCGGGGGACAGATACGCAGTATTTT. Translation gives CASSLQWRGTDTQYF.

This chain uses TRBV5-1 with TRBJ1-3; possible D gene TRBD1, 6 bases. Germline V CDR1 and CDR2: SGHRS, YFSETQ. The CDR3 covers 16 residues. Between the trimmed V and J ends, which lost 0 bases and 0 bases, there was a span of 10 bases. The CDR3 loop reads CASSLAGQLSGNTIYF. The CDR3 DNA sequence: TGCGCCAGCAGCTTGGCGGGACAACTCTCTGGAAACACCATATATTTT. Complete variable domain (other parts from reference TRBV5-1 and TRBJ1-3): KAGVTQTPRYLIKTRGQQVTLSCSPISGHRSVSWYQQTPGQGLQFLFEYFSETQRNKGNFPGRFSGRQFSNSRSEMNVSTLELGDSALYLCASSLAGQLSGNTIYFGEGSWLTVV.

Many counts were recorded for this clonotype. The chain links TRBV6-1 to TRBJ2-3; D might be TRBD1 (5 bases). Trimming took off 9 bases at V and 0 bases at J, with 13 bases between the two ends. The CDR3 runs 14 residues. Germline CDR1 MNHNS, CDR2 SASEGT. The CDR3 DNA reads as TGTGCCAGTTCAAGGACACTAAGCACAGATACGCAGTATTTT. Translated: CASSRTLSTDTQYF.